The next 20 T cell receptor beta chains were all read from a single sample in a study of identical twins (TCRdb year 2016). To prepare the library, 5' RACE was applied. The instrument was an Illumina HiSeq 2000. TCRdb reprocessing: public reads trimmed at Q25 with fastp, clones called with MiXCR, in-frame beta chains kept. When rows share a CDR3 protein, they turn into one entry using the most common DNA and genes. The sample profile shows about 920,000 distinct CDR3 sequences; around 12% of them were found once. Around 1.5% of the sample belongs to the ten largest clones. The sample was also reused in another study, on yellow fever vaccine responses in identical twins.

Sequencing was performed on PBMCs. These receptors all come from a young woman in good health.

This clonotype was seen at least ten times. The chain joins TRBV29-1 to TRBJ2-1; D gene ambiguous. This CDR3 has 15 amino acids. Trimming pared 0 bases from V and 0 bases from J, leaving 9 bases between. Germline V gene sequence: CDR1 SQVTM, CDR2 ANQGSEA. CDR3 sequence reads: CSVEDARSSYNEQFF. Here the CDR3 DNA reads TGCAGCGTTGAAGATGCAAGGAGCTCCTACAATGAGCAGTTCTTC.

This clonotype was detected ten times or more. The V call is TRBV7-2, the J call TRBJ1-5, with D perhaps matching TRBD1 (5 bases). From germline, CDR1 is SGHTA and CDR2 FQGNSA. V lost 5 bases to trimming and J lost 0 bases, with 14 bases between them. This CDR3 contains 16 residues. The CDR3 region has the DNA TGTGCCAGCAGCCTATGGGCAGGGAATAGCAATCAGCCCCAGCATTTT. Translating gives CASSLWAGNSNQPQHF. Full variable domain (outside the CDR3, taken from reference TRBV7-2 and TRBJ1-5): GAGVSQSPSNKVTEKGKDVELRCDPISGHTALYWYRQSLGQGLEFLIYFQGNSAPDKSGLPSDRFSAERTGGSVSTLTIQRTQQEDSAVYLCASSLWAGNSNQPQHFGDGTRLSIL.

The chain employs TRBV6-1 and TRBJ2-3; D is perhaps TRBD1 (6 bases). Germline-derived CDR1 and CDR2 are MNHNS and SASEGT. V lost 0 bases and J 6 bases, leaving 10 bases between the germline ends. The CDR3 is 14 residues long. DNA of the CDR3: TGTGCCAGCAGTGAAGCGGCAGGGGTGGATACGCAGTATTTT. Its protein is CASSEAAGVDTQYF.

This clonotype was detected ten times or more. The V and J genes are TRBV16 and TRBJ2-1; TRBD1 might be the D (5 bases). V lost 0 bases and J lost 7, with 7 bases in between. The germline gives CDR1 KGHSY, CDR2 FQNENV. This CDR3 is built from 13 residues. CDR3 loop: CASSQSTVNEQFF. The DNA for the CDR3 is TGTGCCAGCAGCCAATCGACAGTTAATGAGCAGTTCTTC.

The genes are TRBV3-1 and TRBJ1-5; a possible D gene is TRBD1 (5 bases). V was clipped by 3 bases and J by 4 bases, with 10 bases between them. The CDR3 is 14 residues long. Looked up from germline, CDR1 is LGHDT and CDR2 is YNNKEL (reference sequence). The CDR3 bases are TGTGCCAGCAGCCAGGGGCTTAGGAATCAGCCCCAGCATTTT. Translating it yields CASSQGLRNQPQHF.

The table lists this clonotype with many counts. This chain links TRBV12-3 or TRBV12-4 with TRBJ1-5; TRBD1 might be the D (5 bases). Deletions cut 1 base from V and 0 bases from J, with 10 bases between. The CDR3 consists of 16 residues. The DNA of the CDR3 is TGTGCCAGCAGTTTAGGGGGCAGCTATAGCAATCAGCCCCAGCATTTT. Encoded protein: CASSLGGSYSNQPQHF.

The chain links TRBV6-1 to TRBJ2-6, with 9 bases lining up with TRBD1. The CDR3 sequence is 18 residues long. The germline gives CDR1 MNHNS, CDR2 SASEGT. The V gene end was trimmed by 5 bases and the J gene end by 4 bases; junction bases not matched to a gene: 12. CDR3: CASSPRTGEYAGANVLTF. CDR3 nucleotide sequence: TGTGCCAGCAGTCCCCGGACAGGGGAATATGCGGGGGCCAACGTCCTGACTTTC.

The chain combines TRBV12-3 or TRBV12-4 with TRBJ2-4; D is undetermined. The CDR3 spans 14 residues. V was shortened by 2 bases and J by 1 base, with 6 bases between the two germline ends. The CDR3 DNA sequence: TGTGCCAGCAGTTTATTGGTGGCCAAAAACATTCAGTACTTC. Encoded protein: CASSLLVAKNIQYF.

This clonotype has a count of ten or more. The CDR3 loop reads CASSLDTSYSGYTF. CDR3 DNA: TGCGCCAGCAGCTTGGACACATCCTACAGTGGCTACACCTTC. The chain uses TRBV5-1 and TRBJ1-2, with no clear D. The germline V gene encodes CDR1 SGHRS and CDR2 YFSETQ. V was trimmed by 0 bases and J by 7 bases, leaving 13 bases between them. CDR3 length: 14 amino acids.

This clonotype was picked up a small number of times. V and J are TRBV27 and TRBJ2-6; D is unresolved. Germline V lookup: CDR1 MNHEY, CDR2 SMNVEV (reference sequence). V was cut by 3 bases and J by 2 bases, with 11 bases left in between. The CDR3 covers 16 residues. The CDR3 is CASSFTYETGANVLTF. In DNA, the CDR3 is TGTGCCAGCAGTTTTACATACGAGACTGGGGCCAACGTCCTGACTTTC. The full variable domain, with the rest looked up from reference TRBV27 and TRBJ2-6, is EAQVTQNPRYLITVTGKKLTVTCSQNMNHEYMSWYRQDPGLGLRQIYYSMNVEVTDKGDVPEGYKVSRKEKRNFPLILESPSPNQTSLYFCASSFTYETGANVLTFGAGSRLTVL.

CDR3 residues: CASSSGQVGHGYTF. The DNA of the CDR3 is TGTGCCAGCAGCTCGGGACAGGTGGGACATGGCTACACCTTC. The gene calls are TRBV9 and TRBJ1-2; TRBD1 agrees at 8 bases. Unmatched junction bases numbered 8, after V lost 4 bases and J lost 6 bases. The CDR3 totals 14 residues. Germline CDR1 is SGDLS and CDR2 is YYNGEE. Filled out from reference TRBV9 and TRBJ1-2, the complete variable domain reads DSGVTQTPKHLITATGQRVTLRCSPRSGDLSVYWYQQSLDQGLQFLIQYYNGEERAKGNILERFSAQQFPDLHSELNLSSLELGDSALYFCASSSGQVGHGYTFGSGTRLTVV.

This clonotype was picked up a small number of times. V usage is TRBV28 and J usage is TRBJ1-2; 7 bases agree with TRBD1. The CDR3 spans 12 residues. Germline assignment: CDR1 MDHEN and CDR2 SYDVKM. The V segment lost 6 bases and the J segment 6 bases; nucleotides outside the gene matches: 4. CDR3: CASSNRGNGYTF. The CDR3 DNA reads TGTGCCAGCAGCAACAGGGGTAATGGCTACACCTTC.

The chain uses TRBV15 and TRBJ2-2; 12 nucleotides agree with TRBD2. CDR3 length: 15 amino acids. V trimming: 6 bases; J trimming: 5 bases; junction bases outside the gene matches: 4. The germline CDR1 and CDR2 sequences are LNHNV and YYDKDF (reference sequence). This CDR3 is CATRASGRGTGELFF. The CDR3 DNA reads TGTGCCACCAGGGCTAGCGGGAGGGGTACCGGGGAGCTGTTTTTT.

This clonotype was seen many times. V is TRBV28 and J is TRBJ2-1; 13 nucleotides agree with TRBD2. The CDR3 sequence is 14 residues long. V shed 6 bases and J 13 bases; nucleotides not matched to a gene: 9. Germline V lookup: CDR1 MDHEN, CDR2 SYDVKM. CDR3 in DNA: TGTGCCAGCAGACCCGGACTAGCGGGAGTTAGACAGTTCTTC. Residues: CASRPGLAGVRQFF.

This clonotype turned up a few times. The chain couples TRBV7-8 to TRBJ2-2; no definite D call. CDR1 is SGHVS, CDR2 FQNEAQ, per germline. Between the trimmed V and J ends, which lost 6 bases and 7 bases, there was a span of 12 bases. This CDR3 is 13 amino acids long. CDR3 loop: CASRIRWSGELFF. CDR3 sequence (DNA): TGTGCCAGCAGAATTAGGTGGAGCGGGGAGCTGTTTTTT. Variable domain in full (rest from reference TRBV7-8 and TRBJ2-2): GAGVSQSPRYKVAKRGQDVALRCDPISGHVSLFWYQQALGQGPEFLTYFQNEAQLDKSGLPSDRFFAERPEGSVSTLKIQRTQQEDSAVYLCASRIRWSGELFFGEGSRLTVL.

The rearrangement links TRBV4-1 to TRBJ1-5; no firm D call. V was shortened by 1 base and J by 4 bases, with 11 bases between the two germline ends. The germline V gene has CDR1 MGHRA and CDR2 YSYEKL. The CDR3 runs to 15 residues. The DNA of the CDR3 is TGCGCCAGCAGCCAAGCTGTCTCCTCAAATCAGCCCCAGCATTTT. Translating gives CASSQAVSSNQPQHF.

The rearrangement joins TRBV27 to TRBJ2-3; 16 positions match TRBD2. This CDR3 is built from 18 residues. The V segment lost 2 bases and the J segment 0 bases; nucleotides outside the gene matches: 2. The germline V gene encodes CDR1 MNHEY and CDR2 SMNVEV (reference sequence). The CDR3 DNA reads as TGTGCCAGCAGTTTAAAGGGACTAGCGGGAGGGAGCACAGATACGCAGTATTTT. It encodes CASSLKGLAGGSTDTQYF.

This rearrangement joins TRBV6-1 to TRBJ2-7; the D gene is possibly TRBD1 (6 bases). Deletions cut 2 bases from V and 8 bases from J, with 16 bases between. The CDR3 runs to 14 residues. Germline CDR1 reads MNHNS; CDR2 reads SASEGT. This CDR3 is CASSEWTEYNKQYV. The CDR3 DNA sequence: TGTGCCAGCAGTGAATGGACAGAATATAATAAGCAGTACGTC.

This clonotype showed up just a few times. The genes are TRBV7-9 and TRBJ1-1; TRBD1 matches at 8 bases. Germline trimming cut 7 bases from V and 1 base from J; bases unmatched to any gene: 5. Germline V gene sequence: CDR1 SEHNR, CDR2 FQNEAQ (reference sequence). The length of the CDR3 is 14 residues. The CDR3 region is CASTRQGSNTEAFF. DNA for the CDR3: TGTGCCAGCACCCGACAGGGGTCGAACACTGAAGCTTTCTTT.

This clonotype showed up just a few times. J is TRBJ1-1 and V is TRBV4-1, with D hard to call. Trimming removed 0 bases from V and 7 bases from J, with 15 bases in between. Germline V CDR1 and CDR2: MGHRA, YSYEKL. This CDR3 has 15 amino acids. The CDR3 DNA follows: TGCGCCAGCAGCCAAGAGAGATCCGGCAGAGATGAAGCTTTCTTT. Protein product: CASSQERSGRDEAFF.